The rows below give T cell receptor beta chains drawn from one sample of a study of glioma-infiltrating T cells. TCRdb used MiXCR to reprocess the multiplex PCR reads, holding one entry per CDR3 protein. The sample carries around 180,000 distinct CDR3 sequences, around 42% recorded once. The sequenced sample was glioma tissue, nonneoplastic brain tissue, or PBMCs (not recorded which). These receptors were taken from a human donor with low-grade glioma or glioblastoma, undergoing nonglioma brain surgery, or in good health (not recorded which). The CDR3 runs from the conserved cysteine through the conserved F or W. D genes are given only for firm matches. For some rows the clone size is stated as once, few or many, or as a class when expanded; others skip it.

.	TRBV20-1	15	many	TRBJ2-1	CSARDPGQPYNEQFF	TGCAGTGCTAGAGACCCAGGTCAACCCTACAATGAGCAGTTCTTC
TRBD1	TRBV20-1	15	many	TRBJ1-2	CSARDVTGGNYGYTF	TGCAGTGCTAGAGATGTGACAGGGGGGAACTATGGCTACACCTTC
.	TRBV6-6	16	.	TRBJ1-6	CAISESTGVTNSPLHF	TGTGCCATCAGTGAGTCGACCGGGGTTACAAATTCACCCCTCCACTTT
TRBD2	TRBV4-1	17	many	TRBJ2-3	CASSQRLAGGTANTQYF	TGCGCCAGCAGCCAACGACTAGCGGGAGGGACCGCAAATACGCAGTATTTT
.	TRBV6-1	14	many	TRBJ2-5	CASRASRSQETQYF	TGTGCCAGCAGGGCCTCGCGGAGCCAAGAGACCCAGTACTTC
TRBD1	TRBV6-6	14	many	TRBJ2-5	CASSYRQGGETQYF	TGTGCCAGCAGTTACCGACAGGGCGGGGAGACCCAGTACTTC
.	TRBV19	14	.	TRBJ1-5	CASNKGQVNQPQHF	TGTGCCAGTAACAAGGGGCAGGTGAATCAGCCCCAGCATTTT
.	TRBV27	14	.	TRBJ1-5	CASSLVASNQPQHF	TGTGCCAGCAGCTTAGTAGCTAGCAATCAGCCCCAGCATTTT
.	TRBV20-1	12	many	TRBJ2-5	CSARGLGKTQYF	TGCAGTGCTAGAGGGTTGGGTAAGACCCAGTACTTC
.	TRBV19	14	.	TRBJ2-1	CASSITSSYNEQFF	TGTGCCAGTAGTATCACAAGCTCCTACAATGAGCAGTTCTTC
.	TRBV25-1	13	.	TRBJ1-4	CASHQQGCEKLFF	TGTGCCAGCCACCAACAGGGTTGTGAAAAACTCTTCTTT
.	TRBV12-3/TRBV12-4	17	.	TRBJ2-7	CASSLKGLQLSTYEQYF	TGTGCCAGCAGTTTAAAAGGGCTACAACTTTCTACCTACGAGCAGTACTTC
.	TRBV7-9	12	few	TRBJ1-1	CASSFGRVEAFF	TGTGCCAGCAGCTTCGGACGGGTTGAAGCTTTCTTT
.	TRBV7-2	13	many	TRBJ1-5	CASSPEGVQPQHF	TGTGCCAGCAGCCCTGAGGGGGTTCAGCCCCAGCATTTT
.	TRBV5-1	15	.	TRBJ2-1	CASSFMSPGVDEQFF	TGCGCCAGCAGCTTTATGTCCCCGGGAGTAGACGAGCAGTTCTTC
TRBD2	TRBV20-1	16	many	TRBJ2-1	CSARDPAGEVVNEQFF	TGCAGTGCTAGAGATCCAGCGGGAGAGGTAGTGAATGAGCAGTTCTTC
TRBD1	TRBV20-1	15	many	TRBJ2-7	CSATGQGAISYEQYF	TGCAGTGCAACTGGACAGGGGGCAATCTCCTACGAGCAGTACTTC
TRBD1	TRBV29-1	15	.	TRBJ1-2	CSVGISRTGVYGYTF	TGCAGCGTGGGCATATCAAGGACAGGGGTCTATGGCTACACCTTC
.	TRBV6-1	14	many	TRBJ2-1	CASSYQKGYNEQFF	TGTGCCAGCAGTTATCAGAAGGGCTACAATGAGCAGTTCTTC
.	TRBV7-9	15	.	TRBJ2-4	CASSLAQPRPHIQYF	TGTGCCAGCAGCTTAGCCCAGCCCCGGCCGCACATTCAGTACTTC
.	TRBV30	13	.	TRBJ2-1	CAWSPTSFGEQFF	TGTGCCTGGAGTCCAACTAGTTTTGGTGAGCAGTTCTTC
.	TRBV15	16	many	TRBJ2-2	CATSRDYLQNTGELFF	TGTGCCACCAGCAGAGATTATTTGCAGAACACCGGGGAGCTGTTTTTT
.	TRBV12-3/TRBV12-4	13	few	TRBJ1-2	CASSPGPRMSYTF	TGTGCCAGCAGTCCGGGTCCCCGGATGAGCTACACCTTC
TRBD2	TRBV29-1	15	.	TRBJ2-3	CSVELALPSTDTQYF	TGCAGCGTCGAACTAGCGTTACCTAGCACAGATACGCAGTATTTT
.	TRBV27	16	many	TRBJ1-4	CASSLNGQGWSKRLFF	TGTGCCAGCAGTTTAAATGGGCAGGGGTGGTCGAAAAGACTGTTTTTT
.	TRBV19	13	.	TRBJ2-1	CASSVQGWHKQFF	TGTGCCAGTAGTGTACAGGGTTGGCATAAGCAGTTCTTC
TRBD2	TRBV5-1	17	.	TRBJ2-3	CASSLVGTSGSADTQYF	TGCGCCAGCAGCTTGGTTGGGACTAGCGGGAGTGCAGATACGCAGTATTTT
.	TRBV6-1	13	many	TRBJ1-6	CASSLQFNSPLHF	TGTGCCAGCAGTTTACAGTTTAATTCACCCCTCCACTTT
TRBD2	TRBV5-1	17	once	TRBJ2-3	CARSRAGPTTSTDTQYF	TGCGCCAGAAGCCGAGCGGGACCAACTACGAGCACAGATACGCAGTATTTT
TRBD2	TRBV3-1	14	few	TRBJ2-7	CASSQEPSGSLQYF	TGTGCCAGCAGCCAAGAGCCTAGCGGGTCCCTGCAGTACTTC
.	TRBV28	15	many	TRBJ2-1	CASRDRLVAYNEQFF	TGTGCCAGCCGAGACCGATTAGTGGCCTACAATGAGCAGTTCTTC
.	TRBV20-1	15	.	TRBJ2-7	CSASSLAALTYEQQF	TGCAGTGCTAGTTCATTAGCGGCCTTGACCTACGAGCAGCAATTC
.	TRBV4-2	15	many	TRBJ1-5	CASSQAGGGDQPQHF	TGTGCCAGCAGCCAAGCGGGCGGGGGGGATCAGCCCCAGCATTTT
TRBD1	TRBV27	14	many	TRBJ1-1	CASSGTGPNTEAFF	TGTGCCAGCAGCGGGACAGGGCCGAACACTGAAGCTTTCTTT
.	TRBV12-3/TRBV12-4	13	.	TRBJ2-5	CASSLIQGETQYF	TGTGCCAGCAGTTTAATCCAGGGAGAGACCCAGTACTTC
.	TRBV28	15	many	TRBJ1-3	CASSFQRVSGNTIYF	TGTGCCAGCAGTTTTCAGAGGGTCTCTGGAAACACCATATATTTT
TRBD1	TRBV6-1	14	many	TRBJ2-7	CASSGARGLDGQYF	TGTGCCAGCAGTGGGGCCAGGGGGCTAGACGGGCAGTACTTC
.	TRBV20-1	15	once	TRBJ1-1	CSAGDEGRFRAEAFF	TGCAGTGCTGGGGATGAGGGGCGATTTAGAGCTGAGGCTTTCTTT
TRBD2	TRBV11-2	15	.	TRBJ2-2	CARSLEASGTGELFF	TGTGCCAGAAGCTTAGAAGCTAGCGGGACCGGGGAGCTGTTCTTT
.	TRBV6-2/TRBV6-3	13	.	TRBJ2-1	CACKLFRGYEQFF	TGTGCCTGCAAACTATTCCGGGGTTATGAGCAGTTCTTC
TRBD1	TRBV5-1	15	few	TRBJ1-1	CASSLGLDRVPEAFF	TGCGCCAGCAGCTTGGGACTGGACAGGGTCCCTGAAGCTTTCTTT
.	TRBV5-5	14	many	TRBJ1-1	CASSLEGMNTEAFF	TGTGCCAGCAGCTTGGAAGGGATGAACACTGAAGCTTTCTTT
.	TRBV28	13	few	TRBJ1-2	CASSSGPSYGYTF	TGTGCCAGCAGTTCGGGACCCAGCTATGGCTACACCTTC
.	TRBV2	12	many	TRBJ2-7	CASRQDSYEQYF	TGTGCCAGCAGACAGGATTCCTACGAGCAGTACTTC
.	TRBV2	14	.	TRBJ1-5	CASSGAYGNQPQHF	TGTGCCAGCAGTGGCGCGTACGGCAATCAGCCCCAGCATTTT
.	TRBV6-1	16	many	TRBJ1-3	CASSARDATSGNTIYF	TGTGCCAGCAGTGCCCGGGACGCTACCTCTGGAAACACCATATATTTT
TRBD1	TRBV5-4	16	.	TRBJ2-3	CASSLGPGGASDTQYF	TGTGCCAGCAGCTTAGGGCCAGGGGGCGCTTCAGATACGCAGTATTTT
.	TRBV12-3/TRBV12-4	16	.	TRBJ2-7	CASSPQWGFSSYEEYF	TGTGCCAGCAGTCCCCAGTGGGGGTTCTCCTCCTACGAGGAGTACTTC
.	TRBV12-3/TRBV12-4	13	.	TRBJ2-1	CASSLSSLDEQFF	TGTGCCAGCAGTTTATCGTCCCTCGATGAGCAGTTCTTC
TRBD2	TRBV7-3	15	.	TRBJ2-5	CASSELGLAKETKYF	TGCGCCAGCAGTGAATTGGGACTAGCGAAAGAGACCAAGTACTTC
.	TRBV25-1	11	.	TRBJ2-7	CASFRGYEQYF	TGTGCCAGCTTCAGGGGCTACGAGCAGTACTTT
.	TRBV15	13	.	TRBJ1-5	CATAGYSNQPQSF	TGTGCCACCGCAGGGTATAGCAATCAGCCCCAGAGTTTT
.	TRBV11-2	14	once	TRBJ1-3	CASSLQTEFGTIYF	TGTGCCAGCAGCCTCCAGACTGAGTTTGGCACCATATATTTT
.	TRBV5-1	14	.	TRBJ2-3	CASSFFSPTDTQYF	TGCGCCAGCAGCTTTTTCAGCCCCACAGATACGCAGTATTTT
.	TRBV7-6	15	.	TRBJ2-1	CASSLRSCTYNEQFF	TGTGCCAGCAGCCTACGTAGCTGCACCTACAATGAGCAGTTCTTC
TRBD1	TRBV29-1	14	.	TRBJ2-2	CSVWTGSATGELFF	TGCAGCGTCTGGACAGGGAGCGCCACCGGGGAGCTGTTTTTT
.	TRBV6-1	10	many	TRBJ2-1	CASSANEQFF	TGTGCCAGCAGTGCGAATGAGCAGTTCTTC
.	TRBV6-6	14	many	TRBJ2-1	CASSYSDNYNEQFF	TGTGCCAGCAGTTACTCGGACAATTACAATGAGCAGTTCTTC
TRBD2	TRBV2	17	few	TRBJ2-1	CASLDGLGTSGSNEQFF	TGTGCCAGCCTAGATGGGCTCGGGACTAGCGGGAGCAATGAGCAGTTCTTC